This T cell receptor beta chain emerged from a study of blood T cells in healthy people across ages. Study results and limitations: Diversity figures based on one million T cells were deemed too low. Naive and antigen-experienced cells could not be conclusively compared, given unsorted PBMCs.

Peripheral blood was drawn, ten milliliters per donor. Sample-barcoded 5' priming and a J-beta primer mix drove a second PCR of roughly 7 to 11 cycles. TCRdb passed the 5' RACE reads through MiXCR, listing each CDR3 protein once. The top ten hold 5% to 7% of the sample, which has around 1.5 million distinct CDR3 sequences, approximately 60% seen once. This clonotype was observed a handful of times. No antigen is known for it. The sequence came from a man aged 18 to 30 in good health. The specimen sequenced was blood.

CDR3 amino acids: CASSQDGALLETQYF. The DNA of the CDR3 is TGCGCCAGCAGCCAAGATGGGGCCCTGCTGGAGACCCAGTACTTC. The rearrangement links TRBV4-1 to TRBJ2-5, with D possibly matching TRBD1 (5 bases). There are 15 residues in the CDR3. CDR1 is MGHRA, CDR2 YSYEKL, per germline. Trimming took off 0 bases at V and 5 bases at J, with 13 bases between the two ends.